Each of the 12 T cell receptor beta chains below was sequenced from the same sample in a study of PD-1 blockade in classical Hodgkin lymphoma. The method was immunoSEQ multiplex PCR; TCRdb's version includes in-frame clones alone and lacks a portion of them. The data hold tens of thousands of clones, with around two thirds observed a single time. Each and every patient relapsed after autologous stem cell transplantation, and patients got differing brentuximab vedotin exposure. Specimen: peripheral blood mononuclear cells (PBMCs), collected at baseline. Receptors were obtained from a human donor with classical Hodgkin lymphoma.

The CDR3 reads CASSLWQNGYTF. The CDR3 region has the DNA TGTGCCAGCAGCTTGTGGCAGAATGGCTACACCTTC. This chain connects TRBV5-4 to TRBJ1-2, with D uncertain. V was cut by 1 base and J by 6 bases, with 7 bases left in between. This CDR3 has 12 residues. CDR1 and CDR2 (germline): SGHNT, YYREEE (reference sequence).

This clone was detected a few times. This chain connects TRBV25-1 to TRBJ2-1; D unclear. Trimming shortened V by 5 bases and J by 1 base, and 0 bases separated the two germline ends. This CDR3 is built from 11 residues. Germline CDR1 is MGHDK and CDR2 is SYGVNS. The CDR3 reads CASSSYNEQFF. CDR3 bases: TGTGCCAGCAGTTCCTACAATGAGCAGTTCTTC.

This clone was recorded a few times. The chain couples TRBV7-9 to TRBJ1-4; 9 bases fit TRBD1. With V trimmed by 5 bases and J by 10 bases, 2 bases remained unmatched. This CDR3 spans 12 amino acids. Per the germline V gene, CDR1 is SEHNR and CDR2 is FQNEAQ (reference sequence). The DNA for the CDR3 is TGTGCCAGCAGCCTGGACAGGGGAAAACTGTTTTTT. This encodes CASSLDRGKLFF.

There are a few counts of this clone. The V gene is TRBV19, the J gene TRBJ1-2; D remains ambiguous. Trimming shortened V by 8 bases and J by 2 bases, and 12 bases separated the two germline ends. Germline assignment: CDR1 LNHDA and CDR2 SQIVND (reference sequence). The CDR3 has 13 residues. In nucleotides, the CDR3 is TGTGCCAGTGAAGGGCGTGGGAACTATGGCTACACCTTC. This translates into CASEGRGNYGYTF.

The table lists this clone with a few counts. The V call is TRBV5-8, the J call TRBJ2-7; perhaps TRBD2 as D (6 bases). Trimming stripped 5 bases from V and 2 bases from J, with 17 bases between. The CDR3 sequence is 15 residues long. The V gene's germline CDR1 is SGHTS and CDR2 YDEGEE. The CDR3 DNA is TGTGCCAGCAGTCCCATTTGGGAGGCCCCCTACGAGCAGTACTTC. Translating gives CASSPIWEAPYEQYF.

The V and J genes are TRBV29-1 and TRBJ1-2, with TRBD1 matching 9 bases. CDR3 length: 15 amino acids. From germline, CDR1 is SQVTM and CDR2 ANQGSEA. J was trimmed by 8 bases and V by 7 bases; bases with no gene match: 17. CDR3 sequence: CSALPTGQGLEGYTF. As DNA, the CDR3 is TGCAGCGCCCTCCCGACGGGACAGGGTCTCGAGGGCTACACCTTC.

The rearrangement links TRBV19 to TRBJ1-4; possibly TRBD1 for D (5 bases). In germline, CDR1 is LNHDA, CDR2 SQIVND (reference sequence). The CDR3 consists of 14 residues. The germline V and J ends were trimmed by 3 bases and 7 bases, with 12 bases remaining between them. The CDR3 region has the DNA TGTGCCAGTAGTATTCGGCAGGGAGCTGAAAAACTGTTTTTT. Translating it yields CASSIRQGAEKLFF.

The V gene is TRBV9, the J gene TRBJ2-3; D may be TRBD2 (7 bases). The CDR3 loop spans 18 amino acids. V was shortened by 4 bases and J by 3 bases, with 24 bases between the two germline ends. The germline gives CDR1 SGDLS, CDR2 YYNGEE. CDR3 coding DNA: TGTGCCAGCAGCCCCGGAGGGGGGGGCGGTCGGTGGACAGATACGCAGTATTTT. As protein: CASSPGGGGGRWTDTQYF.

This clone came up a few times. J is TRBJ2-7 and V is TRBV30, with a weak D call TRBD1 (5 bases). The CDR3 contains 13 residues. The ends were cut back, 4 bases at V and 6 bases at J, with 16 bases in the middle. The germline gives CDR1 GTSNPN, CDR2 SVGIG (reference sequence). This CDR3 reads CAWNRPERGEQYF. The DNA for the CDR3 is TGTGCCTGGAACCGCCCCGAAAGGGGCGAGCAGTACTTC.

The chain has TRBV9 and TRBJ2-3; 9 nucleotides align to TRBD2. V shed 1 base and J 4 bases; nucleotides not matched to a gene: 7. Germline V gene lookup returns CDR1 SGDLS and CDR2 YYNGEE. The CDR3 loop spans 16 amino acids. CDR3 in amino acids: CASSVLRGGRADTQYF. The CDR3 nucleotides read TGTGCCAGCAGCGTACTGCGGGGGGGCAGGGCAGATACGCAGTATTTT.

The rearrangement uses TRBV5-1 and TRBJ2-1, with a tentative D call TRBD2 (6 bases). Trimming cost V 4 bases and J 6 bases, with 11 bases left between them. This CDR3 comprises 13 residues. Germline V gene lookup returns CDR1 SGHRS and CDR2 YFSETQ. CDR3 sequence reads: CASSGGTANEQFF. The CDR3 DNA is TGCGCCAGCAGCGGCGGGACCGCCAATGAGCAGTTCTTC.

The chain joins TRBV2 to TRBJ2-7; 8 bases are a match to TRBD2. CDR3 size: 17 residues. CDR1 and CDR2 from the germline V gene are SNHLY and FYNNEI. Germline trimming cut 2 bases from V and 0 bases from J; bases unmatched to any gene: 9. CDR3 DNA: TGTGCCAGCAGTGAACCGATTAGCGGGACGAGCTCCTACGAGCAGTACTTC. It yields the protein CASSEPISGTSSYEQYF.